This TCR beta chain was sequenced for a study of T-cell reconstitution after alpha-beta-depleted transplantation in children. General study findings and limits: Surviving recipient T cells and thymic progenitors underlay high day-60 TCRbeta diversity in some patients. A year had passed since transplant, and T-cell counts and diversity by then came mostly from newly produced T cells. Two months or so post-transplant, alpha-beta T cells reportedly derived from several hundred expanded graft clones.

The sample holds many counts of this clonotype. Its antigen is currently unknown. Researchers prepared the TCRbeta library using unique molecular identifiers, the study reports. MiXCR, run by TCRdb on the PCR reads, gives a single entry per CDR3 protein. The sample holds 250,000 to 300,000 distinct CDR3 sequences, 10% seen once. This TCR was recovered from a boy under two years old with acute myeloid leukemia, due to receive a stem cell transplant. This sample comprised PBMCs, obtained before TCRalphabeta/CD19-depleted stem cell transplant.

DNA for the CDR3: TGTGCCAGCAGCTTAACGGGATGGGAAAACGGGGATACGCAGTATTTT. This translates into CASSLTGWENGDTQYF. The chain uses TRBV7-3 and TRBJ2-3; D not certain. The germline V gene encodes CDR1 SGHTA and CDR2 FQGTGA. V lost 0 bases, J lost 6 bases, and 16 bases lay in between. The CDR3 length is 16 residues.